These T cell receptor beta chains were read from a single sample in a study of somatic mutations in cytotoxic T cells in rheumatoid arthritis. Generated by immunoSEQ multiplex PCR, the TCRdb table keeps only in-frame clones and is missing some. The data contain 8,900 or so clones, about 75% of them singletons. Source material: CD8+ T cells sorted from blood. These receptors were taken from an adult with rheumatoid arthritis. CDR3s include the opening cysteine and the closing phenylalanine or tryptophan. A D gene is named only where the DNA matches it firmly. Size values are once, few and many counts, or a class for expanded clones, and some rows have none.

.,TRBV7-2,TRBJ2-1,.,CASSLGHLNNEQFF,TGTGCCAGCAGCTTAGGTCACCTCAACAATGAGCAGTTCTTC
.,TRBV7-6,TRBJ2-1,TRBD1,CASSPFRDRGYNEQFF,TGTGCCAGCAGCCCGTTCCGGGACAGGGGCTACAATGAGCAGTTCTTC
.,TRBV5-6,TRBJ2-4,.,CASSLARTDKNIQYF,TGTGCCAGCAGCTTAGCCCGGACTGACAAAAACATTCAGTACTTC
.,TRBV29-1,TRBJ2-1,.,CSVEVRGRDNEQFF,TGCAGCGTTGAAGTCAGGGGAAGGGACAATGAGCAGTTCTTC
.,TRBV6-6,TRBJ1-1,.,CASSYSRTGLHTEAFF,TGTGCCAGCAGTTACTCTAGAACAGGGCTACACACTGAAGCTTTCTTT
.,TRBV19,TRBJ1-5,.,CASSIDGNSNQPQHF,TGTGCCAGTAGTATAGACGGGAATAGCAATCAGCCCCAGCATTTT
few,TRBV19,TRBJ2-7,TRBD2,CASSRGSGAAYEQYF,TGTGCCAGTAGTAGAGGTAGCGGGGCGGCCTACGAGCAGTACTTC
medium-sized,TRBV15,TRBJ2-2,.,CATSPQNTGELFF,TGTGCCACCAGCCCTCAGAACACCGGGGAGCTGTTTTTT
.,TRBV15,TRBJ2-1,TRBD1,CATSRGGQGGDEQFF,TGTGCCACCAGCAGAGGGGGACAGGGGGGAGATGAGCAGTTCTTC
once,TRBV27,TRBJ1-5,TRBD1,CASSLGQGNQPQHF,TGTGCCAGCAGTTTAGGACAGGGCAATCAGCCCCAGCATTTT
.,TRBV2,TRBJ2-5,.,CASSEYQETQYF,TGTGCCAGCAGTGAATACCAAGAGACCCAGTACTTC
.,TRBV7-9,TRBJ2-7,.,CASTDIVAKPYEQYF,TGTGCCAGCACCGATATCGTGGCTAAACCCTACGAGCAGTACTTC
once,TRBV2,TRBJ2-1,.,CASSGLDYNEQFF,TGTGCCAGCAGTGGACTAGACTACAATGAGCAGTTCTTC
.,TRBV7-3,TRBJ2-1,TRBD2,CASSPSGGGIYNEQFF,TGTGCCAGCAGCCCAAGCGGGGGGGGGATCTACAATGAGCAGTTCTTC
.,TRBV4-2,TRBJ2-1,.,CASSQDLSTSSYNEQFF,TGTGCCAGCAGCCAAGATCTGAGTACCAGCTCCTACAATGAGCAGTTCTTC
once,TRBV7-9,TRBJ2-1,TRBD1,CASSLAAGTGPNEQFF,TGTGCCAGCAGCTTAGCGGCCGGGACAGGTCCGAATGAGCAGTTCTTC
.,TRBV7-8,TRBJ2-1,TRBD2,CASSKGPGLANEQFF,TGTGCCAGCAGCAAGGGGCCGGGACTAGCAAATGAGCAGTTCTTC
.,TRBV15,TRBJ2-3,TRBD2,CATASGRAADTQYF,TGTGCCACCGCTAGCGGGAGGGCTGCAGATACGCAGTATTTT
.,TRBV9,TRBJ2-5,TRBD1,CASSGQGAVETQYF,TGTGCCAGCAGCGGACAGGGGGCGGTGGAGACCCAGTACTTC
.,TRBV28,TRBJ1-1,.,CASTLAGGGRNTEAFF,TGTGCCAGCACCCTCGCCGGTGGGGGGAGGAACACTGAAGCTTTCTTT
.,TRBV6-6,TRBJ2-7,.,CASSYSGGRAEQYF,TGTGCCAGCAGTTACTCCGGGGGGCGCGCCGAGCAGTACTTC
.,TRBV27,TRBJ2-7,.,CASSPWEGDPYEQYF,TGTGCCAGCAGCCCCTGGGAGGGGGACCCCTACGAGCAGTACTTC
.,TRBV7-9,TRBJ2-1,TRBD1,CASSSVRDRGNEQFF,TGTGCCAGCAGCTCAGTCCGGGACAGGGGAAATGAGCAGTTCTTC
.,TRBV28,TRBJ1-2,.,CASSLSDSNYGYTF,TGTGCCAGCAGTTTATCGGACTCTAACTATGGCTACACCTTC
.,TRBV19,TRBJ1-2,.,CASSIGAGSAYGYTF,TGTGCCAGTAGTATAGGGGCAGGGAGTGCCTATGGCTACACCTTC
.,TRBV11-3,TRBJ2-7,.,CASSLVPGYEQYF,TGTGCCAGCAGCTTAGTGCCGGGCTACGAGCAGTACTTC
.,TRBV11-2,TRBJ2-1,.,CASSPYSSRISYNEQFF,TGTGCCAGCAGCCCGTACTCAAGCAGGATCTCCTACAATGAGCAGTTCTTC
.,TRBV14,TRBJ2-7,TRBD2,CASSHLPGTSGSWGQYF,TGTGCCAGCAGCCACCTTCCCGGGACTAGCGGGAGTTGGGGGCAGTACTTC
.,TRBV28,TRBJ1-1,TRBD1,CASSFLGTAEYEAFF,TGTGCCAGCAGTTTCCTTGGGACAGCCGAATATGAAGCTTTCTTT
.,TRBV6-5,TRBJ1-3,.,CASGLDGSGNTIYF,TGTGCCAGCGGCCTCGATGGCTCTGGAAACACCATATATTTT
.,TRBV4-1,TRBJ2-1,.,CASRTTNEQFF,TGCGCCAGCCGGACGACAAATGAGCAGTTCTTC
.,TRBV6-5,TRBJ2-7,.,CASTADRVSGNEQYF,TGTGCCAGCACCGCGGACAGGGTAAGCGGGAACGAGCAGTACTTC
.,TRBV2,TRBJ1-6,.,CASSAQSSYNSPLHF,TGTGCCAGCAGTGCCCAGAGCTCCTATAATTCACCCCTCCACTTT
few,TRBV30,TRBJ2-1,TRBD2,CAWSVAGVEQFF,TGTGCCTGGAGTGTTGCGGGAGTTGAGCAGTTCTTC
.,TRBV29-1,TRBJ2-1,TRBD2,CSVEGGGFDNEQFF,TGCAGCGTTGAAGGGGGGGGGTTTGACAATGAGCAGTTCTTC
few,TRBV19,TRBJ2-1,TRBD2,CASSMRTSGTLGNEQFF,TGTGCCAGTAGTATGAGGACTAGCGGCACCCTAGGGAATGAGCAGTTCTTC
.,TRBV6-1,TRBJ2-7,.,CASSDGTGVGEQYF,TGTGCCAGCAGTGATGGGACGGGGGTTGGCGAGCAGTACTTC
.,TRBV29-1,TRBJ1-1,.,CSAQGMGSEAFF,TGCAGCGCCCAAGGGATGGGTTCTGAAGCTTTCTTT
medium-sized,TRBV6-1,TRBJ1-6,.,CASSESENSPLHF,TGTGCCAGCAGTGAATCGGAGAATTCACCCCTCCACTTT
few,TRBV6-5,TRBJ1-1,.,CASWKGNTEAFF,TGTGCCTCATGGAAGGGGAACACTGAAGCTTTCTTT
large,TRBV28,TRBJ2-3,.,CASSFVSRRDLTDTQYF,TGTGCCAGCAGTTTTGTTTCACGCCGAGACCTCACAGATACGCAGTATTTT
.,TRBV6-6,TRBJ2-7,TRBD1,CASSYEGGTGAYEQYF,TGTGCCAGCAGTTACGAGGGCGGGACAGGCGCCTACGAGCAGTACTTC
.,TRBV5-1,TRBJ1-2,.,CASSLAQGHGYTF,TGCGCCAGCAGCTTGGCTCAGGGCCATGGCTACACCTTC
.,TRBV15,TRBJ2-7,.,CATSSARAYEQYF,TGTGCCACCAGCAGCGCCAGGGCCTACGAGCAGTACTTC
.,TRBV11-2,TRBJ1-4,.,CASSLGGAGAPGRSGKLFF,TGTGCCAGCAGCTTAGGAGGGGCGGGGGCCCCAGGAAGGAGTGGGAAACTGTTTTTT
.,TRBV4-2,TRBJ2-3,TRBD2,CASSQESGGGTDTQYF,TGTGCCAGCAGCCAAGAGTCGGGAGGCGGCACAGATACGCAGTATTTT
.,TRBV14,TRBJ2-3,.,CASSHSPGEFTDTQYF,TGTGCCAGCAGCCATTCGCCGGGGGAGTTCACAGATACGCAGTATTTT